The clone carrying this T cell receptor beta chain turned up a few times. Antigen: not known. The sample is drawn from a study of T-cell reconstitution after alpha-beta-depleted transplantation in children. Whole-study findings and limits: From surviving recipient T cells and thymic progenitors came the high day-60 TCRbeta diversity observed in some patients.

Unique molecular identifiers were incorporated when the TCRbeta library was constructed. TCRdb re-analysed the PCR reads in MiXCR, keeping a single row per CDR3 protein. The sample consists of fewer than 450,000 distinct CDR3 sequences, roughly 17% of them appearing once. V lost 4 bases to trimming and J lost 4 bases; unmatched junction nucleotides: 13. CDR1 and CDR2 from the germline V gene are SGHVS and FNYEAQ. CDR3 size: 17 residues. The receptor was isolated from a male patient between 2 and 10 years old who had a stem cell transplant for acute lymphoblastic leukemia, so the T cells may come from the graft donor. The sample here was PBMCs, mostly from graft donor cells, taken 360 days after TCRalphabeta/CD19-depleted stem cell transplant. This chain joins TRBV7-6 and TRBJ2-1, with 7 bases identical to TRBD1. DNA for the CDR3: TGTGCCAGCAGCTCCAGGAAGGGGGCCCCCTCTTACAATGAGCAGTTCTTC. Translating gives CASSSRKGAPSYNEQFF.